This entry describes one TCR beta chain. Antigen: not known. In making TCR cDNA, 5'RACE template switching added a universal primer site and UMIs to it. Each CDR3 protein is one row after TCRdb ran MiXCR on the 5' RACE reads. The table records about 630,000 distinct CDR3 sequences, 9% to 15% of them present only once. CDR1 and CDR2 (germline): SGHTA, FQGNSA. The CDR3 has 13 amino acids. The junction had 6 bases not matched to a gene; V was cut back by 7 bases and J by 10 bases. The data were obtained in a study of T cells after yellow fever vaccination. Notes on the study in general: Reappearance after the booster was seen for most primary-vaccination clones, at 95% to 97% CD4 and around 88% CD8. The CD4 compartment and the CD8 compartment contained a small share of clonotypes in common. One caveat is that FACS-sorted repertoires could contain abundant clonotypes contaminating from the bulk population.

This clonotype originated in a young man who received the YFV17D yellow fever vaccine. The V gene is TRBV7-2, the J gene TRBJ2-3, with 12 bases matching TRBD2. The source material was PBMCs, sampled on the day of the yellow fever booster vaccination. The CDR3 DNA follows: TGTGCCAGCAAGGGACTAGCGGGCCCCCCGCAGTATTTT. Its translation is CASKGLAGPPQYF. Complete variable domain (other parts from reference TRBV7-2 and TRBJ2-3): GAGVSQSPSNKVTEKGKDVELRCDPISGHTALYWYRQSLGQGLEFLIYFQGNSAPDKSGLPSDRFSAERTGGSVSTLTIQRTQQEDSAVYLCASKGLAGPPQYFGPGTRLTVL.